Following are 15 T cell receptor beta chains from one sample sequenced in a study of neurological immune-mediated disorders. TCRdb re-derived calls from the 5' RACE reads in MiXCR, one entry per CDR3 protein. The data hold about 24,000 distinct CDR3 sequences, with 13% observed a single time. Sequenced sample: PBMCs. These TCRs come from a woman aged 40-49 years with HTLV-1-associated myelopathy (HAM/TSP).

This clonotype has a count of ten or more. The CDR3 DNA reads as TGTGCCAGCAGCTTAGGCGACAGGTACAATGAGCAGTTCTTC. Translating it yields CASSLGDRYNEQFF. The chain employs TRBV7-8 and TRBJ2-1, with D possibly TRBD1 on 6 matching bases. The CDR3 totals 14 residues. CDR1 and CDR2 (germline): SGHVS, FQNEAQ. The V end was cut by 1 base, the J end by 4 bases, with 8 bases between.

The sample holds many counts of this clonotype. The chain carries TRBV5-6 and TRBJ1-1, with 8 bases aligning to TRBD1. The ends lost 0 bases at V and 1 base at J; junction bases unmatched: 2. The CDR3 totals 15 residues. Germline CDR1 reads SGHDT; CDR2 reads YYEEEE. CDR3 DNA sequence: TGTGCCAGCAGCTTGGGGGACAGGTCGAACACTGAAGCTTTCTTT. As protein: CASSLGDRSNTEAFF.

This clonotype was seen ten or more times. This sequence joins TRBV5-5 and TRBJ2-1; D might be TRBD2 (6 bases). With 0 bases removed from V and 0 bases from J, the gap between germline ends came to 10 bases. The V gene's germline CDR1 is SGHKS and CDR2 YYEKEE (reference sequence). The CDR3 runs to 16 residues. CDR3 region: CASSLVAATSYNEQFF. The CDR3, as DNA: TGTGCCAGCAGCTTGGTAGCGGCCACCTCCTACAATGAGCAGTTCTTC.

This clonotype was seen ten or more times. The V gene is TRBV5-1, the J gene TRBJ2-5; perhaps TRBD1 as D (6 bases). The V end was cut by 5 bases, the J end by 1 base, with 9 bases between. Germline CDR1 reads SGHRS; CDR2 reads YFSETQ. The CDR3 has 13 amino acids. Here the CDR3 DNA reads TGCGCCAGCAGGACAGGACCCCAAGAGACCCAGTACTTC. This codes for CASRTGPQETQYF. Full variable domain (remainder filled in from reference TRBV5-1 and TRBJ2-5): KAGVTQTPRYLIKTRGQQVTLSCSPISGHRSVSWYQQTPGQGLQFLFEYFSETQRNKGNFPGRFSGRQFSNSRSEMNVSTLELGDSALYLCASRTGPQETQYFGPGTRLLVL.

This clonotype was counted at least ten times. This chain joins TRBV10-3 and TRBJ2-6; TRBD2 matches at 10 bases. The ends lost 5 bases at V and 0 bases at J; junction bases unmatched: 13. CDR1 ENHRY and CDR2 SYGVKD come from the germline V gene. The CDR3 length is 20 residues. The CDR3 DNA reads as TGTGCCATCAGTAGAGAGGCTCTAGCGGGGGTTGGCTCTGGGGCCAACGTCCTGACTTTC. Translation: CAISREALAGVGSGANVLTF.

This clonotype has at least ten counts. This chain joins TRBV7-9 and TRBJ1-2; D perhaps matches TRBD1 (6 bases). Trimming cost V 2 bases and J 8 bases, with 12 bases left between them. Germline-derived CDR1 and CDR2 are SEHNR and FQNEAQ (reference sequence). This CDR3 has 13 residues. The CDR3 region has the DNA TGTGCCAGCAGCTTACGGGGGGCGCGGGGCTACACCTTC. Amino acids: CASSLRGARGYTF.

This clonotype came up many times. The gene calls are TRBV20-1 and TRBJ1-5; no reliable D call. Trimming shortened V by 6 bases and J by 4 bases, and 13 bases separated the two germline ends. CDR1 DFQATT and CDR2 SNEGSKA come from the germline V gene (reference sequence). The CDR3 is made up of 13 amino acids. This CDR3 reads CSASGGQNQPQHF. In DNA form, the CDR3 reads TGCAGTGCAAGCGGAGGGCAAAATCAGCCCCAGCATTTT.

This clonotype was seen at least ten times. J is TRBJ1-5 and V is TRBV5-1; D gene unclear. The CDR3 is 14 residues long. Germline V gives CDR1 SGHRS, CDR2 YFSETQ. Deletions cut 0 bases from V and 0 bases from J, with 4 bases between. CDR3 nucleotides: TGCGCCAGCAGCTTGGAAGGTAGCAATCAGCCCCAGCATTTT. It yields the protein CASSLEGSNQPQHF.

This clonotype was detected many times. The rearrangement joins TRBV6-2 or TRBV6-3 to TRBJ2-3, with D hard to call. Germline V CDR1 and CDR2: MNHEY, SVGEGT. V gave up 5 bases and J gave up 0 bases, with 12 bases separating them. The CDR3 is 15 amino acids. CDR3 residues: CASSPGLSSTDTQYF. The CDR3 nucleotides read TGTGCCAGCAGTCCTGGCCTTTCGAGCACAGATACGCAGTATTTT.

This clonotype was seen repeatedly, ten times or more. V gene TRBV27 combines with J gene TRBJ2-5; no clear D gene. The CDR3 sequence is 13 residues long. From germline, CDR1 is MNHEY and CDR2 SMNVEV (reference sequence). V dropped 3 bases and J dropped 2 bases, with 7 bases sitting between them. Here the CDR3 DNA reads TGTGCCAGCAGTTTTCGGCAGCAAGAGACCCAGTACTTC. It specifies CASSFRQQETQYF.

There are many counts of this clonotype. The rearrangement uses TRBV20-1 and TRBJ2-5, with 10 bases fitting TRBD2. Unmatched junction bases numbered 8, after V lost 2 bases and J lost 5 bases. Germline V gene data show CDR1 as DFQATT and CDR2 as SNEGSKA (reference sequence). This CDR3 has 15 amino acids. In DNA, the CDR3 is TGCAGTGCTAGAAGCCTGAGCGGGGGGGCGGAGACCCAGTACTTC. This translates into CSARSLSGGAETQYF.

This clonotype has at least ten counts. The chain combines TRBV7-2 with TRBJ2-5; D is unclear. From germline, CDR1 is SGHTA and CDR2 FQGNSA. The CDR3 runs 15 residues. Trimming took off 0 bases at V and 1 base at J, with 9 bases between the two ends. CDR3 sequence: CASSLAPALQETQYF. CDR3 DNA: TGTGCCAGCAGCTTAGCTCCAGCACTCCAAGAGACCCAGTACTTC.

This clonotype has at least ten counts. DNA of the CDR3: TGCGCCAGCAGCTTGGCTAGCGGGGGACTCGAAGAGACCCAGTACTTC. Its translation is CASSLASGGLEETQYF. The rearrangement links TRBV5-1 to TRBJ2-5; 10 bases map to TRBD2. Germline CDR1 SGHRS, CDR2 YFSETQ. The CDR3 length is 16 residues. J gave up 3 bases and V 0 bases, and 5 bases lay outside the gene matches.

There are many counts of this clonotype. The chain recombines TRBV27 with TRBJ2-3, with D hard to call. V lost 2 bases and J lost 5, with 8 bases in between. Germline V gene sequence: CDR1 MNHEY, CDR2 SMNVEV (reference sequence). The CDR3 loop spans 13 amino acids. As DNA, the CDR3 is TGTGCCAGCAGTTTAAAGATCGTAGATACGCAGTATTTT. It specifies CASSLKIVDTQYF.

This clonotype occurred many times. The chain couples TRBV20-1 to TRBJ1-4; 7 bases agree with TRBD1. V was clipped by 3 bases and J by 5 bases; unmatched bases: 9. The germline V gene encodes CDR1 DFQATT and CDR2 SNEGSKA (reference sequence). The length of the CDR3 is 15 residues. Written as DNA, the CDR3 is TGCAGTGCTAGTCGCCCCGGGACAGTGAATGAAAAACTGTTTTTT. Translated, it gives CSASRPGTVNEKLFF.